Each of the 22 T cell receptor beta chains below was sequenced from the same sample in a study of vaccination effects on CD4 cells after COVID-19. Here immunoSEQ multiplex PCR was the method, and the copy in TCRdb shows in-frame clones only, minus some. The sample lists some 20,000 clones, around 70% occurring once. Their antigens are not known. ViraFEST expansion of antigen-specific CD4+ T cells with viral peptide pools preceded sequencing. The authors isolated CD4+ T cells after around 10 days of culture. The specimen comprised CD4+ T cells from PBMCs cultured with HCoV-229E spike peptides, sampled before COVID-19 vaccination. The source is a human donor who received a COVID-19 vaccine.

This clone was counted a few times. This rearrangement joins TRBV5-4 to TRBJ2-1, with 8 bases identical to TRBD2. From germline, CDR1 is SGHNT and CDR2 YYREEE (reference sequence). Trimming took 0 bases from V and 4 from J; bases not matched to a gene: 3. The CDR3 covers 15 residues. CDR3 region: CASSLGGGLYNEQFF. The CDR3 DNA follows: TGTGCCAGCAGCTTGGGCGGGGGGCTGTACAATGAGCAGTTCTTC.

The table lists this clone with a few counts. The chain has TRBV28 and TRBJ2-6; TRBD2 is a possible D gene (5 bases). The CDR3 consists of 16 residues. Trimming removed 1 base from V and 4 bases from J, with 11 bases in between. Germline V gene data show CDR1 as MDHEN and CDR2 as SYDVKM. CDR3 protein: CASSLFAGYGANVLTF. Written as DNA, the CDR3 is TGTGCCAGCAGTTTATTTGCGGGTTACGGGGCCAACGTCCTGACTTTC.

This clone was seen only once. The chain links TRBV19 to TRBJ1-4; the D gene is possibly TRBD1 (6 bases). Germline CDR1 is LNHDA and CDR2 is SQIVND (reference sequence). Trimming left V 8 bases short and J 6 bases short, with 10 bases between. This CDR3 is 12 amino acids long. In nucleotides, the CDR3 is TGTGCCAGTTCGGGACAATATGAAAAACTGTTTTTT. Its protein product is CASSGQYEKLFF.

The chain joins TRBV5-1 to TRBJ2-5, with D perhaps matching TRBD1 (6 bases). V lost 0 bases and J lost 5, with 17 bases in between. Germline V gene data show CDR1 as SGHRS and CDR2 as YFSETQ. This CDR3 is 16 amino acids long. Here the CDR3 reads CASSLEFRQGTETQYF. The DNA for the CDR3 is TGCGCCAGCAGCTTGGAATTTCGGCAGGGGACGGAGACCCAGTACTTC.

V and J are TRBV5-1 and TRBJ2-7; D may match TRBD1 or TRBD2 (5 bases each). V was pared by 4 bases and J by 5 bases, with 19 bases between. The CDR3 is 15 amino acids. In germline, CDR1 is SGHRS, CDR2 YFSETQ. CDR3 in DNA: TGCGCCAGCAGCCCATCTGGGACCGCCCTCCACGAGCAGTACTTC. Its protein is CASSPSGTALHEQYF. Variable domain in full (rest from reference TRBV5-1 and TRBJ2-7): KAGVTQTPRYLIKTRGQQVTLSCSPISGHRSVSWYQQTPGQGLQFLFEYFSETQRNKGNFPGRFSGRQFSNSRSEMNVSTLELGDSALYLCASSPSGTALHEQYFGPGTRLTVT.

About this clone itself: The same CDR3 is also encoded by other DNA sequences in this sample. The chain recombines TRBV9 with TRBJ2-1; 8 bases align to TRBD2. CDR1 SGDLS and CDR2 YYNGEE come from the germline V gene. The CDR3 consists of 16 residues. Trimming took 0 bases from V and 2 from J; bases not matched to a gene: 4. CDR3 DNA: TGTGCCAGCAGCGTAGGGTCAGCGGGAGCCTACAATGAGCAGTTCTTC. It translates to CASSVGSAGAYNEQFF. Combining the CDR3 with reference TRBV9 and TRBJ2-1 gives the whole variable domain DSGVTQTPKHLITATGQRVTLRCSPRSGDLSVYWYQQSLDQGLQFLIQYYNGEERAKGNILERFSAQQFPDLHSELNLSSLELGDSALYFCASSVGSAGAYNEQFFGPGTRLTVL.

This clone appeared a few times. The chain links TRBV4-1 to TRBJ1-3, with D possibly TRBD1 on 5 matching bases. The ends were cut back, 0 bases at V and 0 bases at J, with 9 bases in the middle. The germline CDR1 and CDR2 sequences are MGHRA and YSYEKL. The CDR3 length is 16 residues. The CDR3 nucleotides read TGCGCCAGCAGCCAAGAGGGGCGAAGCTCTGGAAACACCATATATTTT. Translated: CASSQEGRSSGNTIYF.

The V call is TRBV4-2, the J call TRBJ2-7; D perhaps matches TRBD2 (6 bases). Per germline, CDR1 LGHNA and CDR2 YNFKEQ. V dropped 0 bases and J dropped 2 bases, with 14 bases sitting between them. The CDR3 is 16 amino acids. The CDR3 DNA reads as TGTGCCAGCAGCCAAGATCGAAGCGGGTCCCCCTACGAGCAGTACTTC. This translates into CASSQDRSGSPYEQYF.

In DNA, the CDR3 is TGTGCCAGCTCTGGGAGTCACTATGGCTACACCTTC. Protein sequence: CASSGSHYGYTF. The chain links TRBV6-5 to TRBJ1-2; the D is unclear. V lost 8 bases to trimming and J lost 3 bases, with 10 bases between them. Germline values: CDR1 MNHEY, CDR2 SVGAGI. The CDR3 is made up of 12 amino acids.

This chain uses TRBV3-1 (or the pseudogene TRBV3-2) with TRBJ2-2; no definite D call. Germline V gene sequence: CDR1 LGHDT, CDR2 YNNKEL (reference sequence). Trimming pared 2 bases from V and 6 bases from J, leaving 7 bases between. The CDR3 consists of 13 residues. As DNA, the CDR3 is TGTGCCAGCAGCCAATCGTTGGCCGGGGAGCTGTTTTTT. This gives the protein CASSQSLAGELFF.

This chain links TRBV7-9 with TRBJ2-1; D call uncertain. Germline values: CDR1 SEHNR, CDR2 FQNEAQ (reference sequence). The V and J ends lost 1 base and 9 bases respectively, with 10 bases between them. This CDR3 is built from 13 residues. The CDR3 spells CASSLDVSGEQFF. The CDR3 DNA reads as TGTGCCAGCAGCTTAGATGTTAGTGGTGAGCAGTTCTTC.

The genes are TRBV5-1 and TRBJ2-1; 11 bases map to TRBD2. J lost 9 bases, V lost 4 bases, and 9 bases had no gene match. This CDR3 is 15 amino acids long. The germline V gene has CDR1 SGHRS and CDR2 YFSETQ. CDR3 nucleotides: TGCGCCAGCAGCGGAACTAGCGGGAGCAATGGTGAGCAGTTCTTC. Its translation: CASSGTSGSNGEQFF.

This chain uses TRBV2 with TRBJ2-3; 7 bases match TRBD1. The CDR3 extends over 15 amino acids. Germline V lookup: CDR1 SNHLY, CDR2 FYNNEI. The trim removed 6 bases at V and 2 bases at J, leaving 8 bases unmatched. CDR3 sequence: CASREQGWPTDTQYF. The CDR3 coding sequence is TGTGCCAGCAGAGAACAGGGGTGGCCCACAGATACGCAGTATTTT. Together with reference TRBV2 and TRBJ2-3, the CDR3 gives the full variable domain: EPEVTQTPSHQVTQMGQEVILRCVPISNHLYFYWYRQILGQKVEFLVSFYNNEISEKSEIFDDQFSVERPDGSNFTLKIRSTKLEDSAMYFCASREQGWPTDTQYFGPGTRLTVL.

The chain couples TRBV28 to TRBJ2-2; D is possibly TRBD1 or TRBD2 (5 bases each). Germline V lookup: CDR1 MDHEN, CDR2 SYDVKM. The V and J ends lost 4 bases and 0 bases respectively, with 15 bases between them. The CDR3 contains 17 residues. The CDR3 nucleotides read TGTGCCAGCAGTTCTTTTTGGGGACCCGCGAACACCGGGGAGCTGTTTTTT. The encoded protein is CASSSFWGPANTGELFF.

This chain joins TRBV6-4 and TRBJ2-1; TRBD2 agrees at 10 bases. The germline gives CDR1 MRHNA, CDR2 SNTAGT. This CDR3 has 14 residues. V was pared by 3 bases and J by 6 bases, with 2 bases of the junction left unmatched. The CDR3 loop reads CASSEAGGSNEQFF. CDR3 sequence (DNA): TGTGCCAGCAGTGAAGCGGGAGGGTCCAATGAGCAGTTCTTC.

V and J are TRBV5-4 and TRBJ1-1; 9 bases agree with TRBD1. Germline values: CDR1 SGHNT, CDR2 YYREEE (reference sequence). This CDR3 is built from 15 residues. J lost 3 bases, V lost 4 bases, and 7 bases had no gene match. CDR3 nucleotides: TGTGCCAGCAGCCCGGGACAGGGTAGCTACACTGAAGCTTTCTTT. As protein: CASSPGQGSYTEAFF. The variable domain in full, completed from reference TRBV5-4 and TRBJ1-1, reads ETGVTQSPTHLIKTRGQQVTLRCSSQSGHNTVSWYQQALGQGPQFIFQYYREEENGRGNFPPRFSGLQFPNYSSELNVNALELDDSALYLCASSPGQGSYTEAFFGQGTRLTVV.

V is TRBV7-9 and J is TRBJ1-2, with a possible D match to TRBD1 (5 bases). The ends were cut back, 3 bases at V and 3 bases at J, with 14 bases in the middle. The V gene's germline CDR1 is SEHNR and CDR2 FQNEAQ (reference sequence). The length of the CDR3 is 15 residues. The CDR3 DNA follows: TGTGCCAGCAGCTTCGACCTAACAGGAGACTATGGCTACACCTTC. Its protein is CASSFDLTGDYGYTF.

The chain links TRBV9 to TRBJ2-2; 7 nucleotides align to TRBD1. CDR1 SGDLS and CDR2 YYNGEE come from the germline V gene. Trimming removed 4 bases from V and 5 bases from J; junction bases left unmatched: 8. This CDR3 region has 15 residues. The CDR3: CASSIGTVGTGELFF. The CDR3 region has the DNA TGTGCCAGCAGCATCGGGACAGTTGGTACCGGGGAGCTGTTTTTT. The full variable domain, completed using reference TRBV9 and TRBJ2-2, is DSGVTQTPKHLITATGQRVTLRCSPRSGDLSVYWYQQSLDQGLQFLIQYYNGEERAKGNILERFSAQQFPDLHSELNLSSLELGDSALYFCASSIGTVGTGELFFGEGSRLTVL.

Within the sample, this clone is medium-sized. The genes are TRBV10-1 and TRBJ2-2; D may correspond to TRBD1 or TRBD2 (5 bases each). Germline values: CDR1 WNHNN, CDR2 SYGVQD (reference sequence). This CDR3 has 15 amino acids. V lost 6 bases and J 3 bases, leaving 14 bases between the germline ends. CDR3 sequence reads: CASRGGLGDTGELFF. Here the CDR3 DNA reads TGCGCCAGCAGGGGTGGATTGGGGGACACCGGGGAGCTGTTTTTT.

The V gene is TRBV2, the J gene TRBJ2-7, with D uncertain. The CDR3 spans 10 residues. Looked up from germline, CDR1 is SNHLY and CDR2 is FYNNEI. Between the trimmed V and J ends, which lost 5 bases and 8 bases, there was a span of 7 bases. The CDR3 loop reads CASSKDKQYF. The CDR3 DNA is TGTGCCAGCAGTAAGGATAAGCAGTACTTC.

This sequence joins TRBV9 and TRBJ2-7; TRBD2 aligns across 11 bases. The germline gives CDR1 SGDLS, CDR2 YYNGEE. Trimming cost V 2 bases and J 2 bases; bases outside gene matches: 6. This CDR3 region has 16 residues. The CDR3 protein is CASSVQTSGVPYEQYF. The CDR3 DNA sequence: TGTGCCAGCAGCGTCCAGACTAGCGGGGTCCCCTACGAGCAGTACTTC.

The chain employs TRBV3-1 (or the pseudogene TRBV3-2) and TRBJ2-2, with D possibly matching TRBD2 (6 bases). V gave up 1 base and J gave up 6 bases, with 12 bases separating them. Germline V gives CDR1 LGHDT, CDR2 YNNKEL (reference sequence). CDR3 length: 15 amino acids. The CDR3 sequence is CASSQGLVSSGELFF. CDR3 DNA sequence: TGTGCCAGCAGCCAAGGACTAGTATCATCCGGGGAGCTGTTTTTT.